This TCR beta chain came from a study of T cell changes during pregnancy in multiple sclerosis. The CDR3 is made up of 12 amino acids. Trimming took 4 bases from V and 3 from J, leaving 7 bases between them. Germline V CDR1 and CDR2: MGHRA, YSYEKL. Sequencing was performed with immunoSEQ multiplex PCR; in TCRdb, only in-frame clones are kept and a portion is missing. The table has nearly 50,000 clones, approximately 95% seen once. This specimen was CD4+ T cells from peripheral blood mononuclear cells, taken in the first trimester of pregnancy. The V and J genes are TRBV4-1 and TRBJ2-7; D ambiguous. This TCR came from a female donor with multiple sclerosis, enrolled in a pregnancy study. The CDR3 spells CASSPDNYEQYF. The CDR3 nucleotides read TGCGCCAGCAGCCCCGACAACTACGAGCAGTACTTC.